This T cell receptor (beta chain) came from a study of cytomegalovirus exposure and HLA in healthy donors. A note on this clone: Its antigen is not known.

The study, taken as a whole, reports: Among the sequence variants, a highly shared cluster was likely an artifact of sequencing. Researchers reported in a later analysis that a missense DCLRE1C variant was tied to TCR beta V- and J-gene trimming. Most TCR beta V segments were productive about 87% or about 30% of the time in an earlier analysis.

It was with 60 Vbeta and 13 Jbeta primers that the PCR ran. Profiling relied on immunoSEQ multiplex PCR, and the TCRdb table lists in-frame clones only, not all of them. The sample contains about 120,000 clones, 81% of which appear only once. Source material: PBMCs. The receptor was isolated from a man aged 35 to 55 in good health and CMV-seronegative.

The CDR3 sequence: CASSERGRGGYTF. The CDR3 DNA follows: TGTGCCAGCAGTGAAAGGGGCAGGGGCGGCTACACCTTC. The chain is built from TRBV2 and TRBJ1-2; perhaps TRBD1 as D (6 bases). This CDR3 spans 13 amino acids. Germline V gene data show CDR1 as SNHLY and CDR2 as FYNNEI. V lost 2 bases to trimming and J lost 8 bases, with 12 bases between them. The whole variable domain, remainder taken from reference TRBV2 and TRBJ1-2, is EPEVTQTPSHQVTQMGQEVILRCVPISNHLYFYWYRQILGQKVEFLVSFYNNEISEKSEIFDDQFSVERPDGSNFTLKIRSTKLEDSAMYFCASSERGRGGYTFGSGTRLTVV.